The 31 T cell receptor beta chains below come from one sample, sequenced in a study of blood T cell repertoires in COVID-19. Repertoires were generated with immunoSEQ multiplex PCR, while TCRdb's copy carries only in-frame clones and drops some. The table shows roughly 250,000 clones, with about 83% occurring only once. The source material was peripheral blood. These receptor sequences come from a human donor in a cohort sampled during active COVID-19.

The V call is TRBV5-1, the J call TRBJ2-7; 7 nucleotides line up with TRBD1. Germline assignment: CDR1 SGHRS and CDR2 YFSETQ. V lost 2 bases and J lost 1; bases outside the gene matches: 6. The CDR3 is 15 amino acids. In nucleotides, the CDR3 is TGCGCCAGCAGCTTAGGACAGGAGGCTTCCTACGAGCAGTACTTC. It is translated as CASSLGQEASYEQYF.

V is TRBV10-1 and J is TRBJ2-3, with D tentatively TRBD2 (6 bases). CDR1 and CDR2 (germline): WNHNN, SYGVQD (reference sequence). The germline V and J ends were trimmed by 3 bases and 3 bases, with 10 bases remaining between them. The CDR3 loop spans 14 amino acids. The CDR3 is CASSDVSGTDTQYF. The CDR3 DNA reads TGCGCCAGCAGTGATGTGAGCGGGACAGATACGCAGTATTTT.

The chain links TRBV29-1 to TRBJ1-5, with D unresolved. Trimming took off 2 bases at V and 5 bases at J, with 10 bases between the two ends. CDR1 and CDR2 from the germline V gene are SQVTM and ANQGSEA. The CDR3 sequence is 13 residues long. DNA of the CDR3: TGCAGCGTTGAAACGACCCGGGATCAGCCCCAGCATTTT. This sequence encodes CSVETTRDQPQHF.

The chain uses TRBV30 and TRBJ1-2, with 9 bases aligning to TRBD1. The CDR3 is 15 amino acids. Germline CDR1 GTSNPN, CDR2 SVGIG (reference sequence). The V segment lost 2 bases and the J segment 7 bases; nucleotides outside the gene matches: 11. DNA for the CDR3: TGTGCCTGGAGTCTGTCGCGGGACAGGGTTGGTGGCTACACCTTC. This encodes CAWSLSRDRVGGYTF.

This clone has only one observation. The chain has TRBV27 and TRBJ1-1; no clear D. The CDR3 totals 13 residues. Germline V lookup: CDR1 MNHEY, CDR2 SMNVEV (reference sequence). Trimming removed 3 bases from V and 1 base from J, with 6 bases in between. The CDR3 DNA reads TGTGCCAGCAGTTTTCGGGAGAACACTGAAGCTTTCTTT. It encodes CASSFRENTEAFF.

The chain recombines TRBV10-1 with TRBJ2-7, with D maybe TRBD1 (6 bases). Germline V gene lookup returns CDR1 WNHNN and CDR2 SYGVQD (reference sequence). V gave up 0 bases and J gave up 6 bases, with 18 bases separating them. The CDR3 runs to 16 residues. The CDR3 loop is CASSESSTGTPSEQYF. CDR3 coding DNA: TGCGCCAGCAGTGAGTCTAGTACCGGGACACCAAGCGAGCAGTACTTC.

The chain links TRBV11-1 to TRBJ1-2; D ambiguous. CDR1 SGHAT and CDR2 FQDESV come from the germline V gene (reference sequence). V lost 4 bases and J lost 4, with 13 bases in between. This CDR3 spans 14 amino acids. This chain's CDR3 is CASSSSGGSYGYTF. As DNA, the CDR3 is TGTGCCAGCAGCTCCTCAGGTGGGAGCTATGGCTACACCTTC.

The CDR3 region has the DNA TGTGCCAGCAGTGATGGCTACTACTCCTACGAGCAGTACTTC. It encodes CASSDGYYSYEQYF. This chain uses TRBV2 with TRBJ2-7; D not certain. Trimming pared 3 bases from V and 0 bases from J, leaving 9 bases between. Germline V gene sequence: CDR1 SNHLY, CDR2 FYNNEI. The CDR3 consists of 14 residues. The variable domain in full, with the rest retrieved from reference TRBV2 and TRBJ2-7, is EPEVTQTPSHQVTQMGQEVILRCVPISNHLYFYWYRQILGQKVEFLVSFYNNEISEKSEIFDDQFSVERPDGSNFTLKIRSTKLEDSAMYFCASSDGYYSYEQYFGPGTRLTVT.

The rearrangement joins TRBV6-2 or TRBV6-3 to TRBJ2-1, with 10 bases matching TRBD2. The V and J ends lost 5 bases and 6 bases, in that order; junction bases with no gene match: 10. The length of the CDR3 is 16 residues. Germline CDR1 and CDR2: MNHEY and SVGEGT. This CDR3 reads CASSRWVAGGLNEQFF. The CDR3 coding sequence is TGTGCCAGCAGTAGATGGGTAGCGGGGGGTCTCAATGAGCAGTTCTTC.

The chain couples TRBV3-1 (or the pseudogene TRBV3-2) to TRBJ1-5, with TRBD1 identical over 7 bases. CDR3 size: 15 residues. Unmatched junction bases numbered 3, after V lost 4 bases and J lost 0 bases. Germline loops: CDR1 LGHDT, CDR2 YNNKEL (reference sequence). CDR3: CASSPRQGSNQPQHF. CDR3 nucleotides: TGTGCCAGCAGCCCCCGACAGGGTAGCAATCAGCCCCAGCATTTT.

The rearrangement uses TRBV5-1 and TRBJ2-3, with 8 bases fitting TRBD1. Germline assignment: CDR1 SGHRS and CDR2 YFSETQ. CDR3 length: 15 amino acids. Losses at the gene ends were 4 bases for V and 3 bases for J; bases not matched to a gene: 7. DNA for the CDR3: TGCGCCAGCAGCGTTCAGACAGGGGCAACAGATACGCAGTATTTT. Translation: CASSVQTGATDTQYF.

The genes are TRBV3-1 (or the pseudogene TRBV3-2) and TRBJ2-1, with 11 bases identical to TRBD2. The CDR3 consists of 15 residues. The junction had 4 bases not matched to a gene; V was cut back by 4 bases and J by 5 bases. Looked up from germline, CDR1 is LGHDT and CDR2 is YNNKEL (reference sequence). In DNA, the CDR3 is TGTGCCAGCAGCCCCACTAGCGGGGGCCACAATGAGCAGTTCTTC. Amino acids: CASSPTSGGHNEQFF.

The chain joins TRBV28 to TRBJ1-3; weak D call: TRBD1 (5 bases). Trimming removed 7 bases at V and 4 bases at J, with 17 bases between. Germline V lookup: CDR1 MDHEN, CDR2 SYDVKM. This CDR3 comprises 15 residues. The CDR3 DNA reads TGTGCCAGCACAGAACGGGGGACCGTAGGAAACACCATATATTTT. Protein: CASTERGTVGNTIYF.

The chain employs TRBV12-5 and TRBJ2-7, with 14 nucleotides matching TRBD2. Trimming cost V 6 bases and J 4 bases; bases outside gene matches: 8. Per the germline V gene, CDR1 is LGHNT and CDR2 is FRNRAP. The length of the CDR3 is 16 residues. CDR3 protein: CASGTSGRAPRYEQYF. CDR3 sequence (DNA): TGTGCTAGTGGGACTAGCGGGAGGGCCCCCCGGTACGAGCAGTACTTC.

This chain uses TRBV11-2 with TRBJ2-4; tentative D call: TRBD2 (6 bases). Germline V gene sequence: CDR1 SGHAT, CDR2 FQNNGV. V shed 5 bases and J shed 3 bases, with 17 bases lying between them. This CDR3 region has 16 residues. CDR3 sequence reads: CASSPPRDSGKNIQYF. The DNA for the CDR3 is TGTGCCAGCAGCCCTCCAAGGGATAGCGGCAAAAACATTCAGTACTTC. The whole variable domain, remainder taken from reference TRBV11-2 and TRBJ2-4, is EAGVAQSPRYKIIEKRQSVAFWCNPISGHATLYWYQQILGQGPKLLIQFQNNGVVDDSQLPKDRFSAERLKGVDSTLKIQPAKLEDSAVYLCASSPPRDSGKNIQYFGAGTRLSVL.

The rearrangement uses TRBV27 and TRBJ1-2; D possibly corresponds to TRBD1 (5 bases). The CDR3 spans 14 residues. The V end lost 5 bases, the J end lost 3 bases, and 13 bases lay between the germline ends. From germline, CDR1 is MNHEY and CDR2 SMNVEV (reference sequence). CDR3 protein: CASSGLEGDYGYTF. The CDR3 DNA sequence: TGTGCCAGCAGTGGTCTAGAAGGGGACTATGGCTACACCTTC.

V is TRBV10-3 and J is TRBJ2-3; 10 bases match TRBD2. J lost 3 bases, V lost 5 bases, and 5 bases had no gene match. Per the germline V gene, CDR1 is ENHRY and CDR2 is SYGVKD. The CDR3 length is 15 residues. The CDR3 sequence is CAISPSGGATDTQYF. The CDR3 DNA is TGTGCCATCAGTCCGAGCGGGGGGGCGACAGATACGCAGTATTTT.

This rearrangement joins TRBV6-6 to TRBJ1-2, with a tentative D call TRBD1 (6 bases). The germline V and J ends were trimmed by 7 bases and 6 bases, with 12 bases remaining between them. CDR3 length: 12 residues. Germline V lookup: CDR1 MNHNY, CDR2 SVGAGI (reference sequence). The CDR3: CASKQGRDGYTF. Written as DNA, the CDR3 is TGTGCCAGCAAGCAGGGGCGGGATGGCTACACCTTC.

V and J are TRBV6-4 and TRBJ2-3; TRBD2 aligns across 10 bases. Germline CDR1 is MRHNA and CDR2 is SNTAGT. Trimming took 4 bases from V and 7 from J; bases not matched to a gene: 8. This CDR3 has 15 residues. CDR3 protein: CASSASASGRHTQYF. The CDR3 nucleotides read TGTGCCAGCAGTGCCTCGGCTAGCGGGAGACATACGCAGTATTTT.

The chain joins TRBV28 to TRBJ2-1; 8 bases are a match to TRBD2. The CDR3 length is 15 residues. Trimming took 0 bases from V and 6 from J; bases not matched to a gene: 4. Germline-derived CDR1 and CDR2 are MDHEN and SYDVKM. The CDR3 DNA follows: TGTGCCAGCAGTTTATGGCCCGGGACTAGCAATGAGCAGTTCTTC. Translation: CASSLWPGTSNEQFF. The complete variable domain, with remaining parts taken from reference TRBV28 and TRBJ2-1, reads DVKVTQSSRYLVKRTGEKVFLECVQDMDHENMFWYRQDPGLGLRLIYFSYDVKMKEKGDIPEGYSVSREKKERFSLILESASTNQTSMYLCASSLWPGTSNEQFFGPGTRLTVL.

The CDR3 protein is CASSLGPVIEQYF. CDR3 in DNA: TGTGCCAGCAGCTTAGGCCCGGTAATCGAGCAGTACTTC. The genes are TRBV11-2 and TRBJ2-7; no definite D call. V was trimmed by 1 base and J by 6 bases, leaving 10 bases between them. The CDR3 is 13 residues long. Germline V gives CDR1 SGHAT, CDR2 FQNNGV.

Only one count was recorded for this clone. This sequence joins TRBV28 and TRBJ2-6, with D possibly being TRBD2 (5 bases). CDR1 is MDHEN, CDR2 SYDVKM, per germline. With 5 bases removed from V and 1 base from J, the gap between germline ends came to 9 bases. The CDR3 has 15 residues. In DNA form, the CDR3 reads TGTGCCAGCAGTCCTGCGGGTTCTGGGGCCAACGTCCTGACTTTC. Residues: CASSPAGSGANVLTF. The whole variable domain, remainder taken from reference TRBV28 and TRBJ2-6, is DVKVTQSSRYLVKRTGEKVFLECVQDMDHENMFWYRQDPGLGLRLIYFSYDVKMKEKGDIPEGYSVSREKKERFSLILESASTNQTSMYLCASSPAGSGANVLTFGAGSRLTVL.

This chain links TRBV9 with TRBJ2-2; D is ambiguous. The CDR3 contains 15 residues. Germline CDR1 and CDR2: SGDLS and YYNGEE. V was shortened by 6 bases and J by 6 bases, with 18 bases between the two germline ends. CDR3 residues: CASTISPGPPGELFF. The CDR3 bases are TGTGCCAGCACCATCTCCCCAGGCCCGCCCGGGGAGCTGTTTTTT.

The chain couples TRBV10-2 to TRBJ2-2, with 12 bases that match TRBD2. Germline trimming cut 5 bases from V and 0 bases from J; bases unmatched to any gene: 4. CDR1 is WSHSY and CDR2 is SAAADI in the germline V gene. The CDR3 totals 17 residues. The CDR3, as DNA: TGCGCCAGCAGTAGGGGACTAGCGGGCGCGAACACCGGGGAGCTGTTTTTT. This sequence encodes CASSRGLAGANTGELFF.

This chain joins TRBV6-6 and TRBJ2-7; 9 nucleotides line up with TRBD1. The CDR3 extends over 15 amino acids. Germline CDR1 MNHNY, CDR2 SVGAGI (reference sequence). Germline trimming cut 6 bases from V and 1 base from J; bases unmatched to any gene: 7. CDR3 protein: CASSPPTGGSYEQYF. The CDR3 DNA reads TGTGCCAGCAGCCCCCCGACAGGGGGGTCCTACGAGCAGTACTTC.

The chain combines TRBV5-1 with TRBJ2-7; tentatively, D is TRBD1 (6 bases). The CDR3 runs 16 residues. Germline CDR1 reads SGHRS; CDR2 reads YFSETQ. Trimming pared 2 bases from V and 0 bases from J, leaving 15 bases between. The CDR3 DNA is TGCGCCAGCAGCTTAAATCCCACGGGACACTCCTACGAGCAGTACTTC. Translated, it gives CASSLNPTGHSYEQYF.

The CDR3 bases are TGTGCCAGCAGACTTATGACAGGGGGAGGAAATGAAAAACTGTTTTTT. Translation gives CASRLMTGGGNEKLFF. The genes are TRBV13 and TRBJ1-4; 9 bases are shared with TRBD1. Germline V gene sequence: CDR1 PRHDT, CDR2 FYEKMQ (reference sequence). This CDR3 contains 16 residues. The V gene end was trimmed by 6 bases and the J gene end by 5 bases; junction bases not matched to a gene: 10.

V usage is TRBV28 and J usage is TRBJ2-5; a possible D gene is TRBD2 (6 bases). V was trimmed by 10 bases and J by 2 bases, leaving 17 bases between them. CDR1 is MDHEN, CDR2 SYDVKM, per germline. CDR3 length: 14 amino acids. The CDR3 nucleotides read TGTGCCACCGATGACCCCGGGACTCAAGAGACCCAGTACTTC. Amino acid sequence: CATDDPGTQETQYF.

This clone came up once. This sequence joins TRBV3-1 (or the pseudogene TRBV3-2) and TRBJ2-7; 14 nucleotides agree with TRBD2. Unmatched junction bases numbered 9, after V lost 4 bases and J lost 4 bases. The CDR3 sequence is 17 residues long. Germline CDR1 reads LGHDT; CDR2 reads YNNKEL (reference sequence). The CDR3 loop reads CASSLGTSGGLVYEQYF. The CDR3 nucleotides are TGTGCCAGCAGCCTTGGGACTAGCGGGGGCTTAGTTTACGAGCAGTACTTC.

There are a few counts of this clone. V is TRBV3-1 (or the pseudogene TRBV3-2) and J is TRBJ2-3; TRBD2 aligns across 8 bases. V was pared by 3 bases and J by 0 bases, with 2 bases of the junction left unmatched. This CDR3 contains 15 residues. Per germline, CDR1 LGHDT and CDR2 YNNKEL (reference sequence). CDR3 nucleotides: TGTGCCAGCAGCCAGGCTAGCGGGAGCACAGATACGCAGTATTTT. It encodes CASSQASGSTDTQYF.

In its sample, this clone was seen once. The V gene is TRBV6-5, the J gene TRBJ2-1; 8 bases align to TRBD1. CDR1 MNHEY and CDR2 SVGAGI come from the germline V gene. The CDR3 runs 14 residues. V trimming: 6 bases; J trimming: 4 bases; junction bases outside the gene matches: 5. The CDR3 DNA is TGTGCCAGCAGGGGGACAGGACCTTACAATGAGCAGTTCTTC. Translating it yields CASRGTGPYNEQFF.